This TCR beta chain appears in the sequencing data of a study of glioma-infiltrating T cells. In its sample, this clonotype was seen many times. Using RNA template, CDR3s of TCR alpha and beta were amplified with iRepertoire arm-PCR. A single record per CDR3 protein comes from TCRdb applying MiXCR to the multiplex PCR reads. The sample yields about 130,000 distinct CDR3 sequences, roughly 20% seen once. Sample: glioma tissue, nonneoplastic brain tissue, or PBMCs (not recorded which). The TCR sequence derives from a human donor with low-grade glioma or glioblastoma, undergoing nonglioma brain surgery, or in good health (not recorded which).

CDR3 sequence reads: CASSPLAGGSNEQYF. The CDR3, as DNA: TGCGCCAGCAGCCCCCTAGCGGGAGGGAGCAACGAGCAGTACTTC. The chain employs TRBV4-1 and TRBJ2-7, with 12 bases that match TRBD2. The V and J ends lost 4 bases and 5 bases, in that order; junction bases with no gene match: 6. The CDR3 is 15 amino acids. Germline loops: CDR1 MGHRA, CDR2 YSYEKL.